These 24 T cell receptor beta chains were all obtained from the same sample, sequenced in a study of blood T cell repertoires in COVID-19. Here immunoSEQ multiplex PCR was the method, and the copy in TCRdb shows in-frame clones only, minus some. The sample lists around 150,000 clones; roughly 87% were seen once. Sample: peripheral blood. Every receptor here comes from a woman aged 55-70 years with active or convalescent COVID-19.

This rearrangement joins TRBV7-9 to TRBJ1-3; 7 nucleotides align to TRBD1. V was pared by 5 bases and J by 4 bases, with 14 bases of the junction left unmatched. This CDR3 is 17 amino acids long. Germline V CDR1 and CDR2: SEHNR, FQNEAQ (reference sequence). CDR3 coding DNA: TGTGCCAGCAGCCCCAGCCGAAGACAGGGCGGGGGAAACACCATATATTTT. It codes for CASSPSRRQGGGNTIYF.

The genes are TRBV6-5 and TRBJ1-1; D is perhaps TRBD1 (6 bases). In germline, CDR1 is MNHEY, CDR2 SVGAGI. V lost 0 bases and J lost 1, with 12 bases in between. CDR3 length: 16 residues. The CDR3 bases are TGTGCCAGCAGTTACTCTCGAAACAGGGCGAACACTGAAGCTTTCTTT. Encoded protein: CASSYSRNRANTEAFF.

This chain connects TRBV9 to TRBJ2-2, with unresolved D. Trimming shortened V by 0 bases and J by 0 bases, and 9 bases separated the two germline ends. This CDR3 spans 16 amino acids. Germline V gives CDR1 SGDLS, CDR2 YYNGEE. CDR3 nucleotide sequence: TGTGCCAGCAGCGTAGCTCCAGATCCGAACACCGGGGAGCTGTTTTTT. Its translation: CASSVAPDPNTGELFF.

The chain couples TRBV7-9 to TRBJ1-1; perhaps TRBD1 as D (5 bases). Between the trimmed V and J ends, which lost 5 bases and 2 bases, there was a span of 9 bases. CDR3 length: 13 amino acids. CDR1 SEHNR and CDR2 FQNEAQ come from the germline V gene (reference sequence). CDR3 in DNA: TGTGCCAGCAGCGCTACAGGAAACACTGAAGCTTTCTTT. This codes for CASSATGNTEAFF.

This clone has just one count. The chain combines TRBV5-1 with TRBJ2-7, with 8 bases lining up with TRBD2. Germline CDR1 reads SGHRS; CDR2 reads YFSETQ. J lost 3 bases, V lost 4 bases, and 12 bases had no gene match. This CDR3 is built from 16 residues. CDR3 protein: CASSLDGGGTLYEQYF. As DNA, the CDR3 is TGCGCCAGCAGCCTGGACGGCGGGGGGACCCTCTACGAGCAGTACTTC.

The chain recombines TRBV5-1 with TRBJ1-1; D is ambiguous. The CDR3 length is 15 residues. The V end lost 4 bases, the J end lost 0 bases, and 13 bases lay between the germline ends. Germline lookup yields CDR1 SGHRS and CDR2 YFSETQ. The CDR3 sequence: CASSPGLILNTEAFF. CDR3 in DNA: TGCGCCAGCAGCCCCGGACTGATCTTGAACACTGAAGCTTTCTTT.

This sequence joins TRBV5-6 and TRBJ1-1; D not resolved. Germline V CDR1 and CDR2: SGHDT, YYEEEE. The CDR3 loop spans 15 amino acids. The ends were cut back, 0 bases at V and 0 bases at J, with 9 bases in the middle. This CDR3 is CASSLGGGMNTEAFF. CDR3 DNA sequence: TGTGCCAGCAGCTTGGGTGGCGGCATGAACACTGAAGCTTTCTTT.

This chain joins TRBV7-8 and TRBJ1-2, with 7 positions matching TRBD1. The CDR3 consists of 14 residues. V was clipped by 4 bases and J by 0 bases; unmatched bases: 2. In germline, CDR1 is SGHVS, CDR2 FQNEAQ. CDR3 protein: CASSYGTANYGYTF. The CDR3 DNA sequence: TGTGCCAGCAGCTACGGGACAGCTAACTATGGCTACACCTTC.

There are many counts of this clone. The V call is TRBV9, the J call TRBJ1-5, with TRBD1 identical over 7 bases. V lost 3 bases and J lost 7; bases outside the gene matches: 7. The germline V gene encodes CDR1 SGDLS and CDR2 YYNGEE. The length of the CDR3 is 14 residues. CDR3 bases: TGTGCCAGCAGCGCAGAGGGGGCTCAGCAGCCCCAGCATTTT. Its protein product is CASSAEGAQQPQHF.

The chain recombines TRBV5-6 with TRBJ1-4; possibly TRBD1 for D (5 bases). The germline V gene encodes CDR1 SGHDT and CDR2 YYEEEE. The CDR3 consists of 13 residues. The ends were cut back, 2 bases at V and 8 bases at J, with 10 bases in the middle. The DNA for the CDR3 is TGTGCCAGCAGCTTCGCCGGGGGGGAAAAACTGTTTTTT. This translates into CASSFAGGEKLFF.

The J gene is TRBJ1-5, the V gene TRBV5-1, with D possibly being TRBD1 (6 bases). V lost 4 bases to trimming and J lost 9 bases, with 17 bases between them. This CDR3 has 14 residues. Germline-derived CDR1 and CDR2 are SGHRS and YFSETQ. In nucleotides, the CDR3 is TGCGCCAGCAGCGAGGACAGCGAGGCCCGGCCCCAGCATTTT. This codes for CASSEDSEARPQHF. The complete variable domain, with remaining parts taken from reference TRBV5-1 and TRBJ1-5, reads KAGVTQTPRYLIKTRGQQVTLSCSPISGHRSVSWYQQTPGQGLQFLFEYFSETQRNKGNFPGRFSGRQFSNSRSEMNVSTLELGDSALYLCASSEDSEARPQHFGDGTRLSIL.

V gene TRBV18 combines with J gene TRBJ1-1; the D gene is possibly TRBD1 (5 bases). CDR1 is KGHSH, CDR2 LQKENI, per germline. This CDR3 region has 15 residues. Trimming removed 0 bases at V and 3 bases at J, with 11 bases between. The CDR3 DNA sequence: TGTGCCAGCTCACCACCGGGGGGTCGGGACACTGAAGCTTTCTTT. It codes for CASSPPGGRDTEAFF.

The CDR3 DNA is TGTGCCAGCAGTTCGACGGGACAGGGGGTCCTCCAAGAGACCCAGTACTTC. Protein product: CASSSTGQGVLQETQYF. This chain links TRBV6-2 or TRBV6-3 with TRBJ2-5; TRBD1 matches at 11 bases. Per the germline V gene, CDR1 is MNHEY and CDR2 is SVGEGT. This CDR3 is built from 17 residues. Trimming removed 4 bases from V and 1 base from J; junction bases left unmatched: 8.

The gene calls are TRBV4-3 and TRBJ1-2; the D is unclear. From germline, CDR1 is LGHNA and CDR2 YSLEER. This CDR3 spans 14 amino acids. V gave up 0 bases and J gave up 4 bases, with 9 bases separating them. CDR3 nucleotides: TGCGCCAGCAGCCAAGATGGGCAGTTCTATGGCTACACCTTC. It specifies CASSQDGQFYGYTF.

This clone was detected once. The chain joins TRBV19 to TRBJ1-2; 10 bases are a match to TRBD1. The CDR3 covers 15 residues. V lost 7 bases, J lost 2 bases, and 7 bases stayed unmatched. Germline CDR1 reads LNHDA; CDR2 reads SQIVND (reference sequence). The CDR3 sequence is CASTPRTGGNYGYTF. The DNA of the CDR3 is TGTGCCAGTACCCCCAGGACAGGGGGGAACTATGGCTACACCTTC.

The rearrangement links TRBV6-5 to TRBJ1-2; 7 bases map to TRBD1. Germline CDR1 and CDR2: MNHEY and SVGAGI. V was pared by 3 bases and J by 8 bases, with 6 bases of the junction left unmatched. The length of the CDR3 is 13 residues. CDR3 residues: CASSYLQGRGYTF. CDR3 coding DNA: TGTGCCAGCAGTTATTTACAGGGGAGAGGCTACACCTTC.

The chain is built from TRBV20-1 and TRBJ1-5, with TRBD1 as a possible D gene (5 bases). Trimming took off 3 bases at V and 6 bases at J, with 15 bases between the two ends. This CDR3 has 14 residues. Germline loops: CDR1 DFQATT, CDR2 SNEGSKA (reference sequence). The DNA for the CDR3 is TGCAGTGCTAGTGGGGCTCGTCTGGGTCAGCCCCAGCATTTT. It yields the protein CSASGARLGQPQHF.

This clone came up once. The CDR3 protein is CARSLGGKRGNQPQHF. CDR3 sequence (DNA): TGTGCCAGAAGCTTAGGAGGGAAGAGGGGCAATCAGCCCCAGCATTTT. The V and J genes are TRBV5-3 and TRBJ1-5; D is uncertain. TRBV5-3 is identified as an open reading frame with a role that is uncertain. V dropped 2 bases and J dropped 2 bases, with 14 bases sitting between them. This CDR3 comprises 16 residues.

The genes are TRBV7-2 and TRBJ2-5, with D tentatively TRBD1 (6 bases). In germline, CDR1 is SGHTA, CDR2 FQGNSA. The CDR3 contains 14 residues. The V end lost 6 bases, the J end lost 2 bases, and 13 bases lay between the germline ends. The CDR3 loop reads CASRVSGTQETQYF. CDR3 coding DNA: TGTGCCAGCAGAGTATCAGGGACACAAGAGACCCAGTACTTC.

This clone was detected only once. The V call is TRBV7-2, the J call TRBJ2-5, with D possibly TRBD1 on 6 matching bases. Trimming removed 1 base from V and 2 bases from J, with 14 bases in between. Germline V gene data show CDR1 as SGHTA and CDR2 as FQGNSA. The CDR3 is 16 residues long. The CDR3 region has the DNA TGTGCCAGCAGCTTAGGGGCAGGGGCGAATCAAGAGACCCAGTACTTC. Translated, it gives CASSLGAGANQETQYF.

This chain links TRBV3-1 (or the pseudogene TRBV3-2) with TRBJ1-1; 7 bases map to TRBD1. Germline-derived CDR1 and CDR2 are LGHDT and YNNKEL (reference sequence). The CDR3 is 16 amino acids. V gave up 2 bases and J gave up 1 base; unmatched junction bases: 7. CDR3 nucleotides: TGTGCCAGCAGCCAAAATGAACAGGGGAGGAACACTGAAGCTTTCTTT. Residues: CASSQNEQGRNTEAFF.

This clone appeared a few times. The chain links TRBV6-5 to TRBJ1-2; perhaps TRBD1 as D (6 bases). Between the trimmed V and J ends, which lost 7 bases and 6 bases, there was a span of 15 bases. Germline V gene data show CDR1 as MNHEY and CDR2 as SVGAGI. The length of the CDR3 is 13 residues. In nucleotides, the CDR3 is TGTGCCAGCAAGTCGAACCCAGGGGATGGCTACACCTTC. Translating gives CASKSNPGDGYTF.

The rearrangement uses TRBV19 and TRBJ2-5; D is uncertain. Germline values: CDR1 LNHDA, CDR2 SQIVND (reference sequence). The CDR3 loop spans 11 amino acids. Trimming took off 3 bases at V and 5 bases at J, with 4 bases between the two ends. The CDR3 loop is CASSIRETQYF. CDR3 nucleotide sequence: TGTGCCAGTAGTATCAGGGAGACCCAGTACTTC.

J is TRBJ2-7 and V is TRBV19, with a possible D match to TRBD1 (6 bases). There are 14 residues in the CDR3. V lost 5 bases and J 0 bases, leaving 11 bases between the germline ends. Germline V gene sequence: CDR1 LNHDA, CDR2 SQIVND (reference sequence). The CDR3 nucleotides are TGTGCCAGTAGTTTTAAGGACAGCTCCTACGAGCAGTACTTC. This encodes CASSFKDSSYEQYF. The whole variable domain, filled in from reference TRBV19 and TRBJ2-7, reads DGGITQSPKYLFRKEGQNVTLSCEQNLNHDAMYWYRQDPGQGLRLIYYSQIVNDFQKGDIAEGYSVSREKKESFPLTVTSAQKNPTAFYLCASSFKDSSYEQYFGPGTRLTVT.